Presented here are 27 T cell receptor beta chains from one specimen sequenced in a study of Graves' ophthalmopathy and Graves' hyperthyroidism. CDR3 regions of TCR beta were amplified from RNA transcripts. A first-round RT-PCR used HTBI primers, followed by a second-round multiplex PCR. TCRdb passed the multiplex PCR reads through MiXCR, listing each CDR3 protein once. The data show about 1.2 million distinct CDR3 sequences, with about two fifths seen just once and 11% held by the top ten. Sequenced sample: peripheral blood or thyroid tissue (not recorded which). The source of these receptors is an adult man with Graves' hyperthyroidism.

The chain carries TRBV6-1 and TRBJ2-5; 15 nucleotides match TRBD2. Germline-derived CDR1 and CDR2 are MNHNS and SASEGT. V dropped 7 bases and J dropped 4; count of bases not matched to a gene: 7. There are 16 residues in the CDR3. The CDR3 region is CASISGLAGGGETQYF. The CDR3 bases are TGTGCCAGCATTTCGGGACTAGCGGGAGGAGGAGAGACCCAGTACTTC.

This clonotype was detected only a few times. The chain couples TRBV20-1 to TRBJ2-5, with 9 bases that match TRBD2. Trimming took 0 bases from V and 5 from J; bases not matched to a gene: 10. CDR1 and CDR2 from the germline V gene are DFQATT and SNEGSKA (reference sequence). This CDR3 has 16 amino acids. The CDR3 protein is CSARDVTLAGRETQYF. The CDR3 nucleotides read TGCAGTGCTAGAGATGTCACCCTAGCGGGGCGGGAGACCCAGTACTTC.

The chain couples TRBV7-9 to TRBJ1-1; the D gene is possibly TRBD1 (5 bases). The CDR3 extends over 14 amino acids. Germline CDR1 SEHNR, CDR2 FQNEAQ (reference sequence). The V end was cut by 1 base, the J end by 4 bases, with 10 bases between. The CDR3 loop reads CASSLGGVITEAFF. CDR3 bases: TGTGCCAGCAGCTTAGGGGGGGTAATCACTGAAGCTTTCTTT. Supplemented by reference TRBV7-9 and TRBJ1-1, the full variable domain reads DTGVSQNPRHKITKRGQNVTFRCDPISEHNRLYWYRQTLGQGPEFLTYFQNEAQLEKSRLLSDRFSAERPKGSFSTLEIQRTEQGDSAMYLCASSLGGVITEAFFGQGTRLTVV.

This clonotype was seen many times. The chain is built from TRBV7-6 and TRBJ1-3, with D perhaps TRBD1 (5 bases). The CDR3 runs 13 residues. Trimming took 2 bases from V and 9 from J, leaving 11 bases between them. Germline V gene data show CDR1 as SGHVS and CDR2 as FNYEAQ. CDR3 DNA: TGTGCCAGCAGCTTACGGGGGTCCGGCACCATATATTTT. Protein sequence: CASSLRGSGTIYF.

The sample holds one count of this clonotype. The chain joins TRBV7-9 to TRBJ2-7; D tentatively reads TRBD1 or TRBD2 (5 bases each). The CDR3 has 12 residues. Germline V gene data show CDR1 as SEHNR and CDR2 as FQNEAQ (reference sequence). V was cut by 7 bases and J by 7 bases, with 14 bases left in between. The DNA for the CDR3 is TGTGCCAGCACCACCTTGGGGGAAGAGCAGTACTTC. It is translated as CASTTLGEEQYF.

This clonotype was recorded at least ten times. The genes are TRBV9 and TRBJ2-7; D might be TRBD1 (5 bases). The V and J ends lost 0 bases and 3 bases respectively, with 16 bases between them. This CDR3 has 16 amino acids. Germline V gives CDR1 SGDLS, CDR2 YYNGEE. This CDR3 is CASSVASIAGIYEQYF. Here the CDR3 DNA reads TGTGCCAGCAGCGTAGCGTCAATCGCAGGGATCTACGAGCAGTACTTC.

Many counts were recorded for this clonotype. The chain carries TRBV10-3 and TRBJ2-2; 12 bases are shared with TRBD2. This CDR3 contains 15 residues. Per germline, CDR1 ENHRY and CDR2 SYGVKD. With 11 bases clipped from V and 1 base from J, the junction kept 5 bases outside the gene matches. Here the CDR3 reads CAYSGLAGNTGELFF. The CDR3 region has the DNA TGTGCCTACTCGGGACTAGCGGGGAACACCGGGGAGCTGTTTTTT.

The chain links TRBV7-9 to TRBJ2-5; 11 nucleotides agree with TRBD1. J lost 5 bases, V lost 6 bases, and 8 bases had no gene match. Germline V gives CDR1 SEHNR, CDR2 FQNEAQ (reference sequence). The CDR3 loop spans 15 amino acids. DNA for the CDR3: TGTGCCAGCAGATTCGGGGACAGGGGGGTGGAGACCCAGTACTTC. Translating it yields CASRFGDRGVETQYF.

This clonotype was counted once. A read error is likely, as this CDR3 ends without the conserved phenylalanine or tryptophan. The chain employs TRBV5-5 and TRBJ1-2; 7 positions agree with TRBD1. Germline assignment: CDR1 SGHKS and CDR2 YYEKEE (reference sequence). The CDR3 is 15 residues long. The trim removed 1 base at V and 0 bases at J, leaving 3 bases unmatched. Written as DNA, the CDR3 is TGTGCCAGCAGCTTGAGGGACAGATCTAACTATGGCTACACCCTC. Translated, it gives CASSLRDRSNYGYTL.

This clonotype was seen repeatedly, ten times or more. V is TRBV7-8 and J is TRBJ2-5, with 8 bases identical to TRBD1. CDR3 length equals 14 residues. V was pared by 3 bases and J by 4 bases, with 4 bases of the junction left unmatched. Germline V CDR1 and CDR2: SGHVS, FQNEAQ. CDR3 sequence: CASSFDRGPETQYF. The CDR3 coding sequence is TGTGCCAGCAGCTTCGACAGGGGTCCAGAGACCCAGTACTTC. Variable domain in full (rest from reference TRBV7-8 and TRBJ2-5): GAGVSQSPRYKVAKRGQDVALRCDPISGHVSLFWYQQALGQGPEFLTYFQNEAQLDKSGLPSDRFFAERPEGSVSTLKIQRTQQEDSAVYLCASSFDRGPETQYFGPGTRLLVL.

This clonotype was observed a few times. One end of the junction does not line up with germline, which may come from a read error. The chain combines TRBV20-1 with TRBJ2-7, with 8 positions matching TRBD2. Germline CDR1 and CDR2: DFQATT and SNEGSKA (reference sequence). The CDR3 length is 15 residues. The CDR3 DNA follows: TGCAGTGCTAGAGCCCCGGGAGGGCCATCCTCCGAGCAGTACTTC. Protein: CSARAPGGPSSEQYF.

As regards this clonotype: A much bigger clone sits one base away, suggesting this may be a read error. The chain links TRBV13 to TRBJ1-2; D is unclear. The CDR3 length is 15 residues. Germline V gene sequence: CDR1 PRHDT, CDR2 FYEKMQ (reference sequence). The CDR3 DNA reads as TGTGCCAGCAGCCTAGTCGACGGATCTAACTATGGCCACACCTTC. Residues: CASSLVDGSNYGHTF.

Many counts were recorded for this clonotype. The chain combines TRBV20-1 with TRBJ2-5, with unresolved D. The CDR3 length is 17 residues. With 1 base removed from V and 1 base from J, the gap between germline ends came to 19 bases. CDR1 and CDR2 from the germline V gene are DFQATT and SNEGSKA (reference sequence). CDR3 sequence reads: CSARAPEDGSTQETQYF. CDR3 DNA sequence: TGCAGTGCTAGAGCCCCCGAGGACGGATCCACCCAAGAGACCCAGTACTTC.

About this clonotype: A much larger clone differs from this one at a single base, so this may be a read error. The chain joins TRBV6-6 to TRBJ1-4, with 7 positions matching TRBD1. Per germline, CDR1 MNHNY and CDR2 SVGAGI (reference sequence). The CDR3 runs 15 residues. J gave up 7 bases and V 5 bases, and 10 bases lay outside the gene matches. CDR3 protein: CASSDAGGRSEKLFF. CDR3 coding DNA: TGTGCCAGCAGTGACGCAGGGGGAAGGAGTGAAAAACTGTTTTTT.

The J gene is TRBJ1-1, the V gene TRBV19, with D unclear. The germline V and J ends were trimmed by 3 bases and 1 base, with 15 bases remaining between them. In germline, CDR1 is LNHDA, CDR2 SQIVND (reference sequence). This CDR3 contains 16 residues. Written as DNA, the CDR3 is TGTGCCAGTAGTATGGTTGCGAGGGCAGCGAACACTGAAGCTTTCTTT. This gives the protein CASSMVARAANTEAFF.

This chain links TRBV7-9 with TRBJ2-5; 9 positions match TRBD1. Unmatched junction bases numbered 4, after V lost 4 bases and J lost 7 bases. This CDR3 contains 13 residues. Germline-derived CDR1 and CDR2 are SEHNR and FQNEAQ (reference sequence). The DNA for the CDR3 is TGTGCCAGCAGCTACGAGACAGGGGGGACCCAGTACTTC. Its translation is CASSYETGGTQYF.

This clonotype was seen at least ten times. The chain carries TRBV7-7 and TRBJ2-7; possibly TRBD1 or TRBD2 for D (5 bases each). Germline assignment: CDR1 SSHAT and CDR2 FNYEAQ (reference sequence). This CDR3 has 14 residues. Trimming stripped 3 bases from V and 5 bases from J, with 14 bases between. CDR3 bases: TGTGCCAGCAGCTTGGGGGAAGGGGTCCACGAGCAGTACTTC. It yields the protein CASSLGEGVHEQYF. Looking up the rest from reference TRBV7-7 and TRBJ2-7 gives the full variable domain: GAGVSQSPRYKVTKRGQDVTLRCDPISSHATLYWYQQALGQGPEFLTYFNYEAQPDKSGLPSDRFSAERPEGSISTLTIQRTEQRDSAMYRCASSLGEGVHEQYFGPGTRLTVT.

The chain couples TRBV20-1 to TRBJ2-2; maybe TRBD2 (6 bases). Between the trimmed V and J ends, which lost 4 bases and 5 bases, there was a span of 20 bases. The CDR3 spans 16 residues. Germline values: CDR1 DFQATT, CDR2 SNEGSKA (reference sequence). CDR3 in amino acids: CSATGSGLRGTGELFF. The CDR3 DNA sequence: TGCAGTGCTACCGGGTCGGGACTCCGGGGAACCGGGGAGCTGTTTTTT.

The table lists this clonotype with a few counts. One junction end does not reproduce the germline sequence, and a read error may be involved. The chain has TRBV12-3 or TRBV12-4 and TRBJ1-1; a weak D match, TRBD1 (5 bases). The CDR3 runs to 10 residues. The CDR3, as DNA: TGTGCCATCAGTGAGGGGAAAGCTTTCTTT. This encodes CAISEGKAFF.

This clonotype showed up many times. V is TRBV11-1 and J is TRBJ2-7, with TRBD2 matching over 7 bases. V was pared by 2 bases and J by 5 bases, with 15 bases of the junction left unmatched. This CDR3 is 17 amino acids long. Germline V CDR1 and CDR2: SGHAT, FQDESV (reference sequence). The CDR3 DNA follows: TGTGCCAGCAGCTTAAGCTTGGTACGTCTAGCGGCCCACGAGCAGTACTTC. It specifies CASSLSLVRLAAHEQYF. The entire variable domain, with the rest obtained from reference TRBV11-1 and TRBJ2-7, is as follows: EAEVAQSPRYKITEKSQAVAFWCDPISGHATLYWYRQILGQGPELLVQFQDESVVDDSQLPKDRFSAERLKGVDSTLKIQPAELGDSAMYLCASSLSLVRLAAHEQYFGPGTRLTVT.

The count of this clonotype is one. The CDR3 here is CSPGQYQETQYF. CDR3 sequence (DNA): TGCAGCCCGGGGCAGTACCAAGAGACCCAGTACTTC. The rearrangement uses TRBV29-1 and TRBJ2-5; D possibly matches TRBD1 or TRBD2 (5 bases each). Germline CDR1 and CDR2: SQVTM and ANQGSEA. The CDR3 is 12 amino acids. Trimming shortened V by 8 bases and J by 0 bases, and 10 bases separated the two germline ends.

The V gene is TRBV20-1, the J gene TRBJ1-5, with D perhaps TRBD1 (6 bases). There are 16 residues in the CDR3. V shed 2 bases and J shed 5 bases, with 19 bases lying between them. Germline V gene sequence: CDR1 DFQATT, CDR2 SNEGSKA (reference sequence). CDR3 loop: CSARTGTFRGDQPQHF. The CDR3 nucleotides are TGCAGTGCTAGAACCGGGACATTCAGAGGAGATCAGCCCCAGCATTTT.

The CDR3 DNA reads TGCAGCGTTAGTAGCGGGAGGGCCACCGGGGAGCTGTTTTTT. Translating it yields CSVSSGRATGELFF. The chain joins TRBV29-1 to TRBJ2-2, with 11 bases aligning to TRBD2. Germline loops: CDR1 SQVTM, CDR2 ANQGSEA. The J segment lost 4 bases and the V segment lost 5 bases, leaving 3 bases of the junction unmatched. The CDR3 has 14 amino acids.

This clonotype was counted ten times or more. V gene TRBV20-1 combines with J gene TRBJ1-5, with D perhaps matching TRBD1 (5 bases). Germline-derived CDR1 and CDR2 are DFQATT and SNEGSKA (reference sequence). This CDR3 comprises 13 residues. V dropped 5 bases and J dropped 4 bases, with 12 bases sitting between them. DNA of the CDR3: TGCAGTGCTTCCAGGGAAGTAAATCAGCCCCAGCATTTT. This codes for CSASREVNQPQHF.

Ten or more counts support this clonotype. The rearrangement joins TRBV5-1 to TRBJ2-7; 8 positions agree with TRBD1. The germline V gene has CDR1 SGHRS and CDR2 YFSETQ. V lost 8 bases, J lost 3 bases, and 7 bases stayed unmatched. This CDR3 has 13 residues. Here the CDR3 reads CASRRQGYYEQYF. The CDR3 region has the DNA TGCGCCAGTCGGCGACAGGGGTACTACGAGCAGTACTTC.

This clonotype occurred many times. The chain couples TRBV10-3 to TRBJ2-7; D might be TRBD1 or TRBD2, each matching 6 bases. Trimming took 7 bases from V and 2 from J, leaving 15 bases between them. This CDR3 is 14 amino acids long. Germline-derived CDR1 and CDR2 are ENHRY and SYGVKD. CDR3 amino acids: CAITRGPLTYEQYF. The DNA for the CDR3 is TGTGCCATCACACGGGGGCCGCTGACCTACGAGCAGTACTTC.

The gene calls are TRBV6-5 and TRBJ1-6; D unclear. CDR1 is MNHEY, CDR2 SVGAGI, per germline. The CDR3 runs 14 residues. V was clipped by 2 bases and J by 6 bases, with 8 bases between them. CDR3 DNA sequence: TGTGCCAGCAGTTACGGTAGCTTTAATTCACCCCTCCACTTT. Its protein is CASSYGSFNSPLHF.